Below, one TCR beta chain is given with its context. The antigen remains undetermined. The table came from immunoSEQ multiplex PCR; TCRdb's copy has only in-frame clones and leaves some out. The sample contains 37,000 or so clones, approximately 68% of which appear only once. Antigen-specific CD4+ T cells were first expanded with viral peptide pools by the ViraFEST assay and only then sequenced. Subsequent to a culture period of less than twelve days, CD4+ T cells were isolated. Neither prior SARS-CoV-2 infection nor positive nucleocapsid antibodies were present in the vaccine recipients. In culture with 10 IU/ml IL-2 and 9 to 10 ug/ml peptides, PBMC were grown at fewer than 2.5 million per well. Each culture had half its medium swapped for IL-2 medium on days 3 and 7. The source of the sample is a study of vaccination effects on CD4 cells after COVID-19. Study conclusions and caveats: Healthy vaccinees showed cross-reactivity with common cold coronaviruses in only 1 of 255 vaccine-induced clones.

There are 16 residues in the CDR3. The V gene end was trimmed by 3 bases and the J gene end by 6 bases; junction bases not matched to a gene: 7. The V gene's germline CDR1 is LGHNT and CDR2 FRNRAP. V usage is TRBV12-5 and J usage is TRBJ2-1, with 11 bases matching TRBD2. This receptor was obtained from a human donor who received a COVID-19 vaccine. Material: CD4+ T cells from PBMCs cultured with HCoV-OC43 spike peptides, obtained before COVID-19 vaccination. Subset described: HCoV-OC43 spike overlapping peptide pool stimulation. DNA for the CDR3: TGTGCTAGTGGTTTAGGTAGCGGGAGGGCCGGCAATGAGCAGTTCTTC. Amino acids: CASGLGSGRAGNEQFF.